The 15 T cell receptor beta chains listed next were all sequenced from one sample in a study of blood T cell repertoires in COVID-19. Assay used: immunoSEQ multiplex PCR; TCRdb lists only in-frame clones, some missing. The sample has fewer than 250,000 clones, roughly 84% seen once. The sequencing sample was made of peripheral blood. The receptors stem from a woman of 80 years or more with COVID-19, enrolled during active disease.

The J gene is TRBJ1-1, the V gene TRBV7-2, with 8 nucleotides matching TRBD1. Germline CDR1 reads SGHTA; CDR2 reads FQGNSA. The CDR3 is 15 residues long. Trimming cost V 5 bases and J 5 bases; bases outside gene matches: 10. CDR3 sequence: CASSTDRGYVTEAFF. CDR3 bases: TGTGCCAGCAGCACTGACAGGGGTTACGTGACTGAAGCTTTCTTT.

This clone has a handful of counts. V gene TRBV28 combines with J gene TRBJ2-2, with 13 bases that match TRBD2. The ends lost 8 bases at V and 0 bases at J; junction bases unmatched: 9. Looked up from germline, CDR1 is MDHEN and CDR2 is SYDVKM. There are 18 residues in the CDR3. The CDR3 sequence: CASGRLAGGLSNTGELFF. As DNA, the CDR3 is TGTGCCAGCGGGCGACTAGCGGGGGGCCTCTCGAACACCGGGGAGCTGTTTTTT.

This sequence joins TRBV5-4 and TRBJ1-6, with a possible D match to TRBD1 (5 bases). The CDR3 is 15 residues long. Germline CDR1 reads SGHNT; CDR2 reads YYREEE (reference sequence). Deletions cut 0 bases from V and 7 bases from J, with 11 bases between. CDR3 sequence (DNA): TGTGCCAGCAGCTTGGGGCAGGGCGAGAATTCACCCCTCCACTTT. Translation gives CASSLGQGENSPLHF.

This clone was picked up a small number of times. The V call is TRBV7-9, the J call TRBJ2-1; 9 bases agree with TRBD2. CDR3 length: 16 amino acids. Trimming cost V 0 bases and J 4 bases; bases outside gene matches: 4. Germline CDR1 is SEHNR and CDR2 is FQNEAQ (reference sequence). The CDR3 sequence: CASSLASGGGYNEQFF. Here the CDR3 DNA reads TGTGCCAGCAGCTTAGCTAGCGGGGGTGGGTACAATGAGCAGTTCTTC.

This clone appeared once. V is TRBV5-5 and J is TRBJ1-1, with TRBD1 as a possible D gene (5 bases). CDR3 size: 14 residues. Germline V lookup: CDR1 SGHKS, CDR2 YYEKEE (reference sequence). V lost 2 bases, J lost 5 bases, and 13 bases lay in between. CDR3 in amino acids: CASSLTGGETEAFF. The CDR3 bases are TGTGCCAGCAGCTTAACCGGGGGTGAGACTGAAGCTTTCTTT.

The genes are TRBV28 and TRBJ1-5; 7 bases are shared with TRBD1. The V gene's germline CDR1 is MDHEN and CDR2 SYDVKM. The CDR3 covers 13 residues. V dropped 6 bases and J dropped 9; count of bases not matched to a gene: 8. The DNA for the CDR3 is TGTGCCAGCAGCCCCGGACAGGTTCGGCCCCAGCATTTT. As protein: CASSPGQVRPQHF.

The DNA of the CDR3 is TGTGCCAGTAGCTACGACAGGGGGCAAGTTGATGAGCAGTTCTTC. As protein: CASSYDRGQVDEQFF. The V gene is TRBV19, the J gene TRBJ2-1; TRBD1 matches 10 bases. This CDR3 region has 15 residues. J was trimmed by 8 bases and V by 6 bases; bases with no gene match: 10. Per the germline V gene, CDR1 is LNHDA and CDR2 is SQIVND (reference sequence). Drawing the rest from reference TRBV19 and TRBJ2-1, the complete variable domain is DGGITQSPKYLFRKEGQNVTLSCEQNLNHDAMYWYRQDPGQGLRLIYYSQIVNDFQKGDIAEGYSVSREKKESFPLTVTSAQKNPTAFYLCASSYDRGQVDEQFFGPGTRLTVL.

The chain has TRBV28 and TRBJ1-2; D may be TRBD1 (5 bases). CDR1 and CDR2 from the germline V gene are MDHEN and SYDVKM. V was trimmed by 7 bases and J by 5 bases, leaving 11 bases between them. The CDR3 runs to 12 residues. The CDR3 bases are TGTGCCAGCAATAGCAGGGATTATGGCTACACCTTC. This gives the protein CASNSRDYGYTF.

The rearrangement links TRBV18 to TRBJ2-7; TRBD2 matches at 7 bases. After removal of 2 bases from V and 0 bases from J, the junction contained 4 bases not matched to a gene. Germline values: CDR1 KGHSH, CDR2 LQKENI. The CDR3 loop spans 15 amino acids. Here the CDR3 DNA reads TGTGCCAGCTCACCAGGGGCTAGCGGCTCCTACGAGCAGTACTTC. It codes for CASSPGASGSYEQYF.

This chain connects TRBV2 to TRBJ2-5; 11 bases agree with TRBD2. The ends lost 6 bases at V and 5 bases at J; junction bases unmatched: 11. The CDR3 has 16 residues. From germline, CDR1 is SNHLY and CDR2 FYNNEI. CDR3 in amino acids: CASRTDSSGGQETQYF. As DNA, the CDR3 is TGTGCCAGCAGGACCGATTCTAGCGGGGGGCAGGAGACCCAGTACTTC.

This clone occurred once. In DNA form, the CDR3 reads TGTGCCAGCAGCTTAGTTGGGGGCGCAGAGACCCAGTACTTC. Its translation: CASSLVGGAETQYF. V usage is TRBV7-9 and J usage is TRBJ2-5, with a tentative D call TRBD1 (6 bases). V lost 1 base, J lost 4 bases, and 10 bases lay in between. The V gene's germline CDR1 is SEHNR and CDR2 FQNEAQ (reference sequence). CDR3 length: 14 amino acids.

The chain links TRBV4-3 to TRBJ2-7; no clear D. Trimming shortened V by 0 bases and J by 6 bases, and 9 bases separated the two germline ends. The CDR3 consists of 13 residues. CDR1 is LGHNA and CDR2 is YSLEER in the germline V gene. The CDR3 protein is CASSQDDEFEQYF. The CDR3 region has the DNA TGCGCCAGCAGCCAAGATGATGAGTTCGAGCAGTACTTC.

The gene calls are TRBV5-4 and TRBJ2-7, with 8 bases that match TRBD2. There are 15 residues in the CDR3. V lost 0 bases and J lost 3; bases outside the gene matches: 5. The germline gives CDR1 SGHNT, CDR2 YYREEE (reference sequence). The CDR3 here is CASSLAASGFYEQYF. As DNA, the CDR3 is TGTGCCAGCAGCTTGGCGGCTAGCGGGTTCTACGAGCAGTACTTC.

The chain employs TRBV6-5 and TRBJ1-5; 7 positions match TRBD1. CDR1 is MNHEY, CDR2 SVGAGI, per germline. CDR3 length: 14 amino acids. V was pared by 7 bases and J by 0 bases, with 3 bases of the junction left unmatched. CDR3 sequence reads: CASTTGYSNQPQHF. The CDR3 nucleotides are TGTGCCAGCACGACAGGGTATAGCAATCAGCCCCAGCATTTT.

The chain has TRBV16 and TRBJ2-5, with D perhaps matching TRBD1 (6 bases). CDR3 size: 13 residues. The V end was cut by 4 bases, the J end by 3 bases, with 9 bases between. Per germline, CDR1 KGHSY and CDR2 FQNENV. The CDR3 here is CASSLGQKETQYF. CDR3 nucleotide sequence: TGTGCCAGCAGCCTTGGACAGAAAGAGACCCAGTACTTC.